Following are 13 T cell receptor beta chains from one sample sequenced in a study of T cells in Graves' hyperthyroidism and ophthalmopathy. Regions amplified from RNA transcripts were the TCR beta CDR3 regions. In the first-round RT-PCR of the TCR CDR3, the HTBI primer set was used. TCRdb called the multiplex PCR reads again in MiXCR, with one record for every CDR3 protein. The sample gives approximately 300,000 distinct CDR3 sequences, over 15% of which show up once; approximately 60% is in the top ten. Specimen: blood. The receptors derive from a woman aged 60-70 years with Graves' ophthalmopathy.

About this clonotype itself: The junction departs from germline at one end; a sequencing error may be responsible. The rearrangement links TRBV5-4 to TRBJ2-5, with D possibly being TRBD1 or TRBD2 (5 bases each). This CDR3 has 15 residues. The germline gives CDR1 SGHNT, CDR2 YYREEE (reference sequence). The CDR3 DNA reads TGTGCCAGCAGTTTGGGGACCTCGTACCAAGAGACCCAGTACTTC. Its protein is CASSLGTSYQETQYF. The entire variable domain, with the rest obtained from reference TRBV5-4 and TRBJ2-5, is as follows: ETGVTQSPTHLIKTRGQQVTLRCSSQSGHNTVSWYQQALGQGPQFIFQYYREEENGRGNFPPRFSGLQFPNYSSELNVNALELDDSALYLCASSLGTSYQETQYFGPGTRLLVL.

This clonotype was seen many times. This rearrangement joins TRBV30 to TRBJ1-1; a weak D match, TRBD1 (5 bases). Deletions cut 3 bases from V and 8 bases from J, with 10 bases between. The CDR3 covers 11 residues. Germline CDR1 reads GTSNPN; CDR2 reads SVGIG (reference sequence). In DNA, the CDR3 is TGTGCCTGGAGCTCAGGGCTAGAAGCTTTCTTT. This codes for CAWSSGLEAFF.

This clonotype was seen repeatedly, ten times or more. The V gene is TRBV2, the J gene TRBJ1-5, with D maybe TRBD1 (5 bases). CDR3 length: 14 amino acids. The V gene lost 6 bases and the J gene lost 7 bases, with 16 bases spanning the gap. CDR1 and CDR2 from the germline V gene are SNHLY and FYNNEI. The CDR3 loop is CASRGLERRQPQHF. The CDR3, as DNA: TGTGCCAGCAGGGGACTGGAGAGGAGGCAGCCCCAGCATTTT.

A note on this clonotype: One junction end does not reproduce the germline sequence, and a read error may be involved. The chain carries TRBV29-1 and TRBJ2-2; maybe TRBD2 (5 bases). This CDR3 contains 11 residues. Germline lookup yields CDR1 SQVTM and CDR2 ANQGSEA. CDR3 in DNA: TGCAGCGTTGTGAACACCGGGAAGCTGTTTTTT. It codes for CSVVNTGKLFF.

This sequence joins TRBV20-1 and TRBJ2-4, with a weak D call TRBD2 (5 bases). V lost 0 bases, J lost 2 bases, and 17 bases lay in between. The CDR3 spans 17 residues. Germline V gene sequence: CDR1 DFQATT, CDR2 SNEGSKA (reference sequence). The CDR3 loop reads CSARDSEVAYTKNIQYF. The CDR3 DNA is TGCAGTGCTAGAGATTCCGAGGTAGCGTACACCAAAAACATTCAGTACTTC.

This clonotype showed up just a few times. This CDR3 reads CSAVDRNYGYTF. CDR3 in DNA: TGCAGTGCCGTGGACCGTAACTATGGCTACACCTTC. V usage is TRBV20-1 and J usage is TRBJ1-2, with no clear D. V was cut by 6 bases and J by 1 base, with 9 bases left in between. Germline values: CDR1 DFQATT, CDR2 SNEGSKA (reference sequence). This CDR3 region has 12 residues.

On this clonotype: A clone one base away is much larger, so this may be a read error. The CDR3 end shows no conserved phenylalanine or tryptophan, and so a read error is likely. The chain carries TRBV2 and TRBJ2-7; D not resolved. There are 12 residues in the CDR3. CDR1 is SNHLY and CDR2 is FYNNEI in the germline V gene. V was pared by 5 bases and J by 4 bases, with 9 bases between. The CDR3 sequence: CASSYFGYEQYL. The CDR3 DNA sequence: TGTGCCAGCAGTTATTTTGGGTACGAGCAGTACCTC.

This chain uses TRBV5-1 with TRBJ2-7, with D perhaps TRBD1 (6 bases). Germline assignment: CDR1 SGHRS and CDR2 YFSETQ. The CDR3 sequence is 16 residues long. Trimming took off 4 bases at V and 4 bases at J, with 21 bases between the two ends. DNA of the CDR3: TGCGCCAGCAGCGTCGAAGGTTCAGGGGAACTGTACGAGCAGTACTTC. Translating gives CASSVEGSGELYEQYF. Full variable domain (remainder filled in from reference TRBV5-1 and TRBJ2-7): KAGVTQTPRYLIKTRGQQVTLSCSPISGHRSVSWYQQTPGQGLQFLFEYFSETQRNKGNFPGRFSGRQFSNSRSEMNVSTLELGDSALYLCASSVEGSGELYEQYFGPGTRLTVT.

V is TRBV5-4 and J is TRBJ1-1; 7 bases map to TRBD1. V lost 4 bases and J lost 0; bases outside the gene matches: 12. The CDR3 is made up of 17 amino acids. Germline CDR1 SGHNT, CDR2 YYREEE (reference sequence). As DNA, the CDR3 is TGTGCCAGCAGCCTATACAGGGGAGGGGAGGTGAACACTGAAGCTTTCTTT. It translates to CASSLYRGGEVNTEAFF. Full variable domain (rest looked up from reference TRBV5-4 and TRBJ1-1): ETGVTQSPTHLIKTRGQQVTLRCSSQSGHNTVSWYQQALGQGPQFIFQYYREEENGRGNFPPRFSGLQFPNYSSELNVNALELDDSALYLCASSLYRGGEVNTEAFFGQGTRLTVV.

This clonotype was observed many times. The chain uses TRBV20-1 and TRBJ2-7; no firm D call. The length of the CDR3 is 13 residues. Trimming pared 0 bases from V and 2 bases from J, leaving 8 bases between. Per the germline V gene, CDR1 is DFQATT and CDR2 is SNEGSKA (reference sequence). CDR3: CSARDPRTYEQYF. CDR3 sequence (DNA): TGCAGTGCTAGAGACCCACGGACCTACGAGCAGTACTTC.

In its sample, this clonotype was seen many times. V usage is TRBV5-1 and J usage is TRBJ2-7; 14 bases agree with TRBD2. Germline lookup yields CDR1 SGHRS and CDR2 YFSETQ. The CDR3 consists of 16 residues. Trimming took 4 bases from V and 1 from J; bases not matched to a gene: 4. This CDR3 is CASSPGLAGGSYEQYF. The CDR3 DNA follows: TGCGCCAGCAGCCCCGGACTAGCGGGAGGATCCTACGAGCAGTACTTC.

This clonotype has a handful of counts. The rearrangement links TRBV19 to TRBJ1-2; weak D call: TRBD1 (6 bases). The V and J ends lost 8 bases and 6 bases respectively, with 16 bases between them. The CDR3 covers 13 residues. Germline V CDR1 and CDR2: LNHDA, SQIVND (reference sequence). DNA for the CDR3: TGTGCCAGTCGAGGGGGGACTTACCATGGCTACACCTTC. Protein product: CASRGGTYHGYTF.

A remark on this clonotype: One base away lies a much larger clone, so this may be a sequencing read error. This chain uses TRBV20-1 with TRBJ2-7; D unclear. This CDR3 is built from 11 residues. The V end lost 5 bases, the J end lost 3 bases, and 8 bases lay between the germline ends. CDR1 DFQATT and CDR2 SNEGSKA come from the germline V gene (reference sequence). The CDR3: CSALLGYEQYF. The DNA for the CDR3 is TGCAGTGCTCTTCTCGGCTACGAGCAGTACTTC.